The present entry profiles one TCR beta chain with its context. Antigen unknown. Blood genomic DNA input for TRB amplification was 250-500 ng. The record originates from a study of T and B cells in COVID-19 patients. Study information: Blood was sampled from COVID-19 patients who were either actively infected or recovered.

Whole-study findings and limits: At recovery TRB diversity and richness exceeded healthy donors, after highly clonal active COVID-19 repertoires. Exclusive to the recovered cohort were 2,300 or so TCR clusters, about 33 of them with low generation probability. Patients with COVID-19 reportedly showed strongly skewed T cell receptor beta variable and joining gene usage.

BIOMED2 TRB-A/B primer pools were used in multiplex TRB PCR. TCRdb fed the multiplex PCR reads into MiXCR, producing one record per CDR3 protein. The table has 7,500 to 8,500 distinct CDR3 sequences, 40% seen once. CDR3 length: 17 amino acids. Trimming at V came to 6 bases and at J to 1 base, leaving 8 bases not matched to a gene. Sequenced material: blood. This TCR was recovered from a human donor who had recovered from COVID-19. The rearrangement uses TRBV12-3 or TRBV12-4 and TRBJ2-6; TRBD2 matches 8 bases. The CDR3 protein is CASREDSGASGANVLTF. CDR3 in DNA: TGTGCCAGCAGGGAAGATAGCGGGGCATCTGGGGCCAACGTCCTGACTTTC.